A selection of T cell receptor beta chains follows, all from one sample in a study of cytotoxic CD8 clonotypes in ibrutinib-treated CLL. Libraries were prepared by immunoSEQ multiplex PCR; TCRdb keeps only in-frame clonotypes and omits some of them. Of around 140,000 clones in the sample, more than 75% were seen once. The sequenced sample was PBMCs, obtained after 36 months of ibrutinib treatment. The source of these receptors is a human donor with chronic lymphocytic leukemia. Each CDR3 is given with its conserved first and last residue. D genes are given only for firm matches. Clone size is not always given. Where it is, it says once, few, many or a class for expanded clones.

size: .
V: TRBV6-1
D: TRBD2
J: TRBJ2-7
CDR3: CASSEAWTSAYEQYF
DNA: TGTGCCAGCAGTGAAGCGTGGACTAGCGCCTACGAGCAGTACTTC

size: .
V: TRBV5-1
D: .
J: TRBJ2-2
CDR3: CASSLGNTGELFF
DNA: TGCGCCAGCAGCTTGGGGAACACCGGGGAGCTGTTTTTT

size: few
V: TRBV2
D: TRBD2
J: TRBJ2-3
CDR3: CASRLGLAGTDTQYF
DNA: TGTGCCAGCAGACTAGGACTAGCGGGCACAGATACGCAGTATTTT

size: once
V: TRBV14
D: .
J: TRBJ1-1
CDR3: CASSRFWGPLMKGTEAFF
DNA: TGTGCCAGCAGCCGTTTCTGGGGCCCCTTGATGAAAGGCACTGAAGCTTTCTTT

size: .
V: TRBV9
D: TRBD1
J: TRBJ2-1
CDR3: CASSPKTGSYNEQFF
DNA: TGTGCCAGCAGCCCAAAGACAGGGTCCTACAATGAGCAGTTCTTC

size: .
V: TRBV7-3
D: .
J: TRBJ2-1
CDR3: CASRPSGLHNEQFF
DNA: TGTGCCAGCAGGCCATCGGGACTGCACAATGAGCAGTTCTTC

size: .
V: TRBV20-1
D: .
J: TRBJ2-1
CDR3: CSALAVNEQFF
DNA: TGCAGTGCCCTGGCCGTTAACGAGCAGTTCTTC

size: .
V: TRBV11-2
D: .
J: TRBJ2-6
CDR3: CASSLGQTLSWANVLTF
DNA: TGTGCCAGCAGCTTAGGGCAGACCCTCTCTTGGGCCAACGTCCTGACTTTC

size: .
V: TRBV10-2
D: TRBD1
J: TRBJ2-7
CDR3: CASSPGQGRQNEQYF
DNA: TGCGCCAGCAGTCCGGGACAGGGACGCCAAAACGAGCAGTACTTC

size: .
V: TRBV2
D: TRBD2
J: TRBJ2-7
CDR3: CASATSGSSYEQYF
DNA: TGTGCCAGCGCCACTAGCGGTAGCTCCTACGAGCAGTACTTC

size: few
V: TRBV28
D: TRBD1
J: TRBJ2-4
CDR3: CASSIGTDLILAKNIQYF
DNA: TGTGCCAGCAGTATCGGGACAGATTTAATCCTAGCCAAAAACATTCAGTACTTC

size: .
V: TRBV9
D: TRBD2
J: TRBJ2-3
CDR3: CASSVAASGRTDTQYF
DNA: TGTGCCAGCAGCGTAGCGGCTAGCGGGAGAACAGATACGCAGTATTTT

size: .
V: TRBV4-2
D: TRBD1
J: TRBJ2-1
CDR3: CASSQAARQGAYNEQFF
DNA: TGTGCCAGCAGCCAAGCCGCCCGACAGGGGGCCTACAATGAGCAGTTCTTC

size: few
V: TRBV11-2
D: TRBD1
J: TRBJ1-2
CDR3: CASSLGQGFGYTF
DNA: TGTGCCAGCAGCTTAGGACAGGGATTTGGCTACACCTTC

size: .
V: TRBV18
D: TRBD2
J: TRBJ2-7
CDR3: CASSLTSGSSYEQYF
DNA: TGTGCCAGCTCACTAACTAGCGGGAGCTCCTACGAGCAGTACTTC

size: .
V: TRBV7-9
D: .
J: TRBJ1-3
CDR3: CASSRGTAGNTIYF
DNA: TGTGCCAGCAGCCGTGGGACGGCTGGAAACACCATATATTTT

size: .
V: TRBV7-2
D: .
J: TRBJ1-3
CDR3: CASSLRGPGNTIYF
DNA: TGTGCCAGCAGCTTGAGGGGACCTGGAAACACCATATATTTT

size: once
V: TRBV27
D: .
J: TRBJ2-7
CDR3: CASSLGGPTYEQYF
DNA: TGTGCCAGCAGTTTGGGGGGCCCTACCTACGAGCAGTACTTC

size: .
V: TRBV11-2
D: .
J: TRBJ1-3
CDR3: CASSSNGNTIYF
DNA: TGTGCCAGCAGCTCCAATGGAAACACCATATATTTT

size: .
V: TRBV6-1
D: .
J: TRBJ2-5
CDR3: CASSFHTPTETQYF
DNA: TGTGCCAGCAGTTTTCACACCCCGACAGAGACCCAGTACTTC

size: few
V: TRBV4-1
D: TRBD2
J: TRBJ2-7
CDR3: CASSQVEAGGSYEQYF
DNA: TGCGCCAGCAGCCAAGTCGAGGCGGGGGGATCCTACGAGCAGTACTTC

size: .
V: TRBV10-3
D: .
J: TRBJ2-1
CDR3: CAIRSRGASYNEQFF
DNA: TGTGCCATCAGATCCCGAGGAGCGAGTTACAATGAGCAGTTCTTC

size: .
V: TRBV27
D: TRBD1
J: TRBJ1-3
CDR3: CASRPGQGHGNTIYF
DNA: TGTGCCAGCAGGCCGGGACAGGGGCATGGAAACACCATATATTTT

size: .
V: TRBV6-1
D: .
J: TRBJ1-2
CDR3: CASSVDGDYGYTF
DNA: TGTGCCAGCAGTGTTGACGGTGACTATGGCTACACCTTC

size: few
V: TRBV30
D: .
J: TRBJ1-5
CDR3: CAWSVQGGQPQHF
DNA: TGTGCCTGGAGTGTTCAGGGCGGGCAGCCCCAGCATTTT

size: .
V: TRBV21-1
D: .
J: TRBJ2-7
CDR3: CASSKSPASSYEQYF
DNA: TGTGCCAGCAGCAAATCTCCAGCCAGCTCCTACGAGCAGTACTTC

size: .
V: TRBV28
D: .
J: TRBJ1-1
CDR3: CASSFRGLNTEAFF
DNA: TGTGCCAGCAGTTTTAGGGGGTTGAACACTGAAGCTTTCTTT

size: .
V: TRBV6-1
D: TRBD1
J: TRBJ2-5
CDR3: CASGDRARETQYF
DNA: TGTGCCAGTGGGGACAGGGCTCGGGAGACCCAGTACTTC

size: .
V: TRBV19
D: .
J: TRBJ2-5
CDR3: CASSILHNQGETQYF
DNA: TGTGCCAGTAGTATACTGCACAACCAGGGGGAGACCCAGTACTTC

size: .
V: TRBV7-9
D: .
J: TRBJ2-1
CDR3: CASSLTSNEQFF
DNA: TGTGCCAGCAGCTTGACTAGCAATGAGCAGTTCTTC

size: .
V: TRBV30
D: .
J: TRBJ2-5
CDR3: CAWSLGGETQYF
DNA: TGTGCCTGGAGTCTGGGTGGAGAGACCCAGTACTTC

size: .
V: TRBV5-1
D: .
J: TRBJ2-7
CDR3: CASSSEVTGGVYEQYF
DNA: TGCGCCAGCAGCTCGGAGGTCACAGGGGGGGTATACGAGCAGTACTTC

size: .
V: TRBV5-1
D: .
J: TRBJ1-5
CDR3: CASCRDGTPGQPQHF
DNA: TGCGCCAGCTGCCGTGATGGCACCCCGGGGCAGCCCCAGCATTTT

size: .
V: TRBV19
D: .
J: TRBJ1-1
CDR3: CASSYSGYTEAFF
DNA: TGTGCCAGTAGCTATTCAGGGTACACTGAAGCTTTCTTT

size: .
V: TRBV5-6
D: .
J: TRBJ2-2
CDR3: CASSLTGHLILRYTGELFF
DNA: TGTGCCAGCAGCTTGACGGGACACCTCATTCTTAGATACACCGGGGAGCTGTTTTTT

size: many
V: TRBV28
D: .
J: TRBJ2-1
CDR3: CAITKQNNEQFF
DNA: TGTGCCATCACCAAACAGAACAATGAGCAGTTCTTC

size: .
V: TRBV30
D: .
J: TRBJ2-5
CDR3: CAWDRGRETQYF
DNA: TGCGCCTGGGACCGGGGGCGAGAGACCCAGTACTTC

size: .
V: TRBV7-6
D: TRBD2
J: TRBJ2-5
CDR3: CAIGLAGETQYF
DNA: TGTGCCATTGGACTAGCGGGAGAGACCCAGTACTTC

size: few
V: TRBV7-9
D: .
J: TRBJ2-7
CDR3: CASSLAFEQYF
DNA: TGTGCCAGCAGCTTAGCTTTCGAGCAGTACTTC

size: .
V: TRBV10-1
D: .
J: TRBJ1-1
CDR3: CASSEFQRPAFF
DNA: TGCGCCAGCAGTGAGTTCCAGAGGCCAGCTTTCTTT

size: .
V: TRBV7-2
D: .
J: TRBJ1-5
CDR3: CASSLMPGRNNQPQHF
DNA: TGTGCCAGCAGCTTAATGCCCGGCCGGAACAATCAGCCCCAGCATTTT

size: .
V: TRBV19
D: .
J: TRBJ2-1
CDR3: CASSTPGEKFGEQFF
DNA: TGTGCCAGTAGTACCCCCGGGGAGAAGTTCGGTGAGCAGTTCTTC

size: .
V: TRBV5-4
D: .
J: TRBJ1-1
CDR3: CASSLVPGEAFF
DNA: TGTGCCAGCAGCTTGGTTCCAGGGGAAGCTTTCTTT

size: .
V: TRBV5-1
D: TRBD2
J: TRBJ2-2
CDR3: CASSDRGVAGELFF
DNA: TGCGCCAGCAGCGACCGGGGGGTGGCCGGGGAGCTGTTTTTT

size: .
V: TRBV18
D: .
J: TRBJ2-7
CDR3: CASSPISGNHEQYF
DNA: TGTGCCAGCTCACCAATTTCAGGGAACCACGAGCAGTACTTC

size: .
V: TRBV5-4
D: TRBD2
J: TRBJ2-3
CDR3: CASSLSGTSRSTDTQYF
DNA: TGTGCCAGCAGCTTGTCCGGGACTAGCAGAAGCACAGATACGCAGTATTTT

size: few
V: TRBV6-1
D: .
J: TRBJ2-7
CDR3: CASSEALPNFVF
DNA: TGTGCCAGCAGTGAAGCGCTTCCGAATTTTGTCTTC

size: few
V: TRBV6-5
D: .
J: TRBJ1-2
CDR3: CASRSSNYGYTF
DNA: TGTGCCAGCAGAAGCTCTAACTATGGCTACACCTTC

size: .
V: TRBV4-2
D: .
J: TRBJ2-7
CDR3: CASSQTGNYEQYF
DNA: TGTGCCAGCAGCCAAACCGGGAACTACGAGCAGTACTTC

size: .
V: TRBV4-1
D: .
J: TRBJ2-2
CDR3: CASSQPTRRETGELFF
DNA: TGCGCCAGCAGCCAACCGACCCGGAGGGAAACCGGGGAGCTGTTTTTT

size: .
V: TRBV28
D: .
J: TRBJ2-3
CDR3: CASMGPGTDTQYF
DNA: TGTGCCAGCATGGGACCCGGCACAGATACGCAGTATTTT

size: .
V: TRBV7-3
D: TRBD2
J: TRBJ2-3
CDR3: CASSLSPGGLAGDRGSTDTQYF
DNA: TGTGCCAGCAGCTTATCCCCAGGGGGACTAGCGGGAGACCGAGGGAGCACAGATACGCAGTATTTT

size: .
V: TRBV5-4
D: .
J: TRBJ1-5
CDR3: CASSLQGGRGPQHF
DNA: TGTGCCAGCAGCTTACAGGGTGGGAGGGGGCCCCAGCATTTT

size: few
V: TRBV7-9
D: .
J: TRBJ1-4
CDR3: CASSLNGLNEKLFF
DNA: TGTGCCAGCAGCTTAAACGGCCTGAATGAAAAACTGTTTTTT

size: .
V: TRBV6-1
D: .
J: TRBJ1-2
CDR3: CASSEGQVTGYTF
DNA: TGTGCCAGCAGTGAAGGTCAGGTTACTGGCTACACCTTC

size: .
V: TRBV6-5
D: TRBD1
J: TRBJ2-7
CDR3: CASSFTTDRGTYEQYF
DNA: TGTGCCAGCAGTTTTACTACGGACAGGGGAACCTACGAGCAGTACTTC

size: few
V: TRBV23-1
D: .
J: TRBJ2-1
CDR3: CASSQSPLVF
DNA: TGCGCCAGCAGTCAGTCCCCCCTAGTCTTC

size: .
V: TRBV19
D: .
J: TRBJ1-2
CDR3: CASTRTDRGANYGYTF
DNA: TGTGCCAGCACAAGGACAGATCGGGGGGCTAACTATGGCTACACCTTC

size: .
V: TRBV10-1
D: .
J: TRBJ2-3
CDR3: CASSEFGGDTQYF
DNA: TGCGCCAGCAGTGAATTCGGCGGGGATACGCAGTATTTT